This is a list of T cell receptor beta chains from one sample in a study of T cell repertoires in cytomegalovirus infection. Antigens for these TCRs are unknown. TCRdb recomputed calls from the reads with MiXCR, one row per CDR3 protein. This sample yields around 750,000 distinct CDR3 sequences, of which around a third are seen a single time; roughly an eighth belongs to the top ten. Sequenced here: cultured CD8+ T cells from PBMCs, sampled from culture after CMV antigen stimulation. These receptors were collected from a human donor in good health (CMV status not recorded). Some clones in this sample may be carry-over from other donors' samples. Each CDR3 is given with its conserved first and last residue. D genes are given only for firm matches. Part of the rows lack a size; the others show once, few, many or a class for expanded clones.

CDR3: CASSLGTGFGNYGYTF
DNA: TGTGCCAGCAGCTTAGGGACAGGGTTCGGAAACTATGGCTACACCTTC
length: 16
D: TRBD1
V: TRBV7-2
J: TRBJ1-2
size: many

CDR3: CASSLPSGGPTDEQFF
DNA: TGTGCCAGCAGCTTACCTAGCGGGGGACCTACAGATGAGCAGTTCTTC
length: 16
D: TRBD2
V: TRBV7-9
J: TRBJ2-1
size: few

CDR3: CASSYRTATGELFF
DNA: TGTGCCAGCAGCTATAGGACCGCCACCGGGGAGCTGTTTTTT
length: 14
D: -
V: TRBV6-8
J: TRBJ2-2
size: few

CDR3: CASSSRGNYNEQFF
DNA: TGTGCCAGCAGCTCCAGGGGAAACTACAATGAGCAGTTCTTC
length: 14
D: -
V: TRBV11-2
J: TRBJ2-1
size: -

CDR3: CASSQDQKQGNTEAFF
DNA: TGCGCCAGCAGCCAAGATCAGAAACAGGGGAACACTGAAGCTTTCTTT
length: 16
D: -
V: TRBV4-3
J: TRBJ1-1
size: -

CDR3: CVSSGWDTYYEQYF
DNA: TGTGTCAGCAGTGGGTGGGACACCTACTACGAGCAGTACTTC
length: 14
D: -
V: TRBV25-1
J: TRBJ2-7
size: -

CDR3: CASSLRGSNYGYTF
DNA: TGTGCCAGCAGTTTAAGAGGGAGTAACTATGGCTACACCTTC
length: 14
D: -
V: TRBV27
J: TRBJ1-2
size: few

CDR3: CASQSGGIQETQYF
DNA: TGTGCCAGCCAGAGCGGGGGGATCCAAGAGACCCAGTACTTC
length: 14
D: TRBD2
V: TRBV6-4
J: TRBJ2-5
size: -

CDR3: CASSVGRQGIHNEQFF
DNA: TGTGCCAGCAGTGTGGGGAGACAGGGTATCCACAATGAGCAGTTCTTC
length: 16
D: TRBD1
V: TRBV2
J: TRBJ2-1
size: few

CDR3: CASSSTGTVYYNEQFF
DNA: TGTGCCAGCAGTTCGACCGGGACAGTTTATTACAATGAGCAGTTCTTC
length: 16
D: TRBD1
V: TRBV28
J: TRBJ2-1
size: few

CDR3: CATSTRQLSSYNSPLHF
DNA: TGTGCCACCAGCACTAGACAGCTCAGCTCCTATAATTCACCCCTCCACTTT
length: 17
D: -
V: TRBV15
J: TRBJ1-6
size: few

CDR3: CASRILGTGGETQYF
DNA: TGTGCCAGCAGAATTCTCGGGACAGGGGGAGAGACCCAGTACTTC
length: 15
D: TRBD1
V: TRBV12-3/TRBV12-4
J: TRBJ2-5
size: few

CDR3: CASRRTGDSDGELFF
DNA: TGTGCCAGCCGTCGGACAGGGGACTCTGACGGGGAGCTGTTTTTT
length: 15
D: TRBD1
V: TRBV7-6
J: TRBJ2-2
size: few

CDR3: CASSLDTPGALGNTIYF
DNA: TGTGCCAGCAGCTTAGATACTCCAGGGGCGCTGGGAAACACCATATATTTT
length: 17
D: -
V: TRBV7-2
J: TRBJ1-3
size: many

CDR3: CASSLAPARGGSCNEQFF
DNA: TGTGCCAGCAGCTTAGCGCCGGCGCGGGGGGGCTCCTGCAATGAGCAGTTCTTC
length: 18
D: TRBD2
V: TRBV7-6
J: TRBJ2-1
size: -

CDR3: CVSSFGGQAGNTIYF
DNA: TGTGTCAGCAGCTTCGGGGGACAGGCTGGAAACACCATATATTTT
length: 15
D: TRBD1
V: TRBV7-2
J: TRBJ1-3
size: -

CDR3: CASSGDKNTEAFF
DNA: TGTGCCAGCAGTGGAGACAAGAACACTGAAGCTTTCTTT
length: 13
D: -
V: TRBV27
J: TRBJ1-1
size: few

CDR3: CASSLKTGVTGELFF
DNA: TGCGCCAGCAGCTTGAAGACAGGGGTCACCGGGGAGCTGTTTTTT
length: 15
D: TRBD1
V: TRBV5-1
J: TRBJ2-2
size: -

CDR3: CSVEDRGPKGYTF
DNA: TGCAGCGTTGAAGACAGGGGGCCAAAGGGCTACACCTTC
length: 13
D: TRBD1
V: TRBV29-1
J: TRBJ1-2
size: -

CDR3: CASSWKDRSLDTQYF
DNA: TGTGCCAGCAGTTGGAAGGACAGGTCCCTGGATACGCAGTATTTT
length: 15
D: TRBD1
V: TRBV12-3/TRBV12-4
J: TRBJ2-3
size: few

CDR3: CASSHELADTQYF
DNA: TGCGCCAGCAGCCATGAACTAGCGGATACGCAGTATTTT
length: 13
D: TRBD2
V: TRBV4-3
J: TRBJ2-3
size: -

CDR3: CASRGRSPSYGYTF
DNA: TGCGCCAGCAGGGGCAGGAGCCCTTCCTATGGCTACACCTTC
length: 14
D: -
V: TRBV5-1
J: TRBJ1-2
size: -

CDR3: CASSEGVASGTDTQYF
DNA: TGTGCCAGCAGCGAAGGGGTGGCCTCCGGCACAGATACGCAGTATTTT
length: 16
D: -
V: TRBV7-6
J: TRBJ2-3
size: many

CDR3: CASSQNYGAVTEAFF
DNA: TGCGCCAGCAGCCAAAACTATGGGGCGGTTACTGAAGCTTTCTTT
length: 15
D: -
V: TRBV4-1
J: TRBJ1-1
size: few

CDR3: CASSPQGPLGGELFF
DNA: TGTGCCAGCAGTCCTCAGGGGCCCCTCGGCGGGGAGCTGTTTTTT
length: 15
D: -
V: TRBV6-1
J: TRBJ2-2
size: many

CDR3: CASSFSGVTGQETQYF
DNA: TGTGCCAGCAGTTTCTCAGGGGTAACAGGGCAAGAGACCCAGTACTTC
length: 16
D: -
V: TRBV12-3/TRBV12-4
J: TRBJ2-5
size: -

CDR3: CASLGANVNEQFF
DNA: TGTGCCAGCCTAGGGGCTAACGTCAATGAGCAGTTCTTC
length: 13
D: -
V: TRBV19
J: TRBJ2-1
size: -

CDR3: CASSSSSGTLATNEKLFF
DNA: TGTGCCAGCAGTTCGTCTTCCGGGACTCTTGCAACTAATGAAAAACTGTTTTTT
length: 18
D: -
V: TRBV28
J: TRBJ1-4
size: few

CDR3: CASSFLGTEYEQYF
DNA: TGTGCCAGCAGTTTCCTCGGGACCGAGTACGAGCAGTACTTC
length: 14
D: -
V: TRBV27
J: TRBJ2-7
size: few

CDR3: CASSVAPGWLAGQQETQYF
DNA: TGTGCCAGCAGTGTAGCCCCGGGGTGGCTAGCGGGGCAACAAGAGACCCAGTACTTC
length: 19
D: TRBD2
V: TRBV2
J: TRBJ2-5
size: few

CDR3: CATSRVPAYEQYF
DNA: TGTGCCACCAGCAGAGTCCCAGCCTACGAGCAGTACTTC
length: 13
D: -
V: TRBV15
J: TRBJ2-7
size: -

CDR3: CASSFRRSDEAFF
DNA: TGTGCCAGCAGCTTCCGACGGTCCGATGAAGCTTTCTTT
length: 13
D: -
V: TRBV7-9
J: TRBJ1-1
size: -

CDR3: CSAVGRDGNQPQHF
DNA: TGCAGTGCTGTGGGGAGGGACGGCAATCAGCCCCAGCATTTT
length: 14
D: -
V: TRBV20-1
J: TRBJ1-5
size: -

CDR3: CASSWTASTGELFF
DNA: TGTGCCAGCAGCTGGACAGCGAGTACCGGGGAGCTGTTTTTT
length: 14
D: -
V: TRBV6-2/TRBV6-3
J: TRBJ2-2
size: few

CDR3: CSVAVGYQETQYF
DNA: TGCAGCGTAGCAGTGGGGTACCAAGAGACCCAGTACTTC
length: 13
D: -
V: TRBV29-1
J: TRBJ2-5
size: -

CDR3: CSVPSNAEAFF
DNA: TGCAGCGTTCCATCGAACGCTGAAGCTTTCTTT
length: 11
D: -
V: TRBV29-1
J: TRBJ1-1
size: -

CDR3: CASSTPDRYGYTF
DNA: TGTGCCAGCAGTACCCCGGACAGATATGGCTACACCTTC
length: 13
D: -
V: TRBV27
J: TRBJ1-2
size: -

CDR3: CASSVRGVYGYTF
DNA: TGTGCCAGCAGCGTAAGGGGAGTGTATGGCTACACCTTC
length: 13
D: -
V: TRBV9
J: TRBJ1-2
size: few

CDR3: CSVNPETETYEQYF
DNA: TGCAGCGTTAACCCGGAGACCGAAACCTACGAGCAGTACTTC
length: 14
D: -
V: TRBV29-1
J: TRBJ2-7
size: few

CDR3: CASSALSWVAGNTIYF
DNA: TGTGCCAGCAGTGCCCTCAGTTGGGTGGCTGGAAACACCATATATTTT
length: 16
D: -
V: TRBV2
J: TRBJ1-3
size: few

CDR3: CASSYRTTSYNEQFF
DNA: TGTGCCAGCAGTTATAGGACTACTTCCTACAATGAGCAGTTCTTC
length: 15
D: -
V: TRBV6-2/TRBV6-3
J: TRBJ2-1
size: once

CDR3: CASSLDWEPQHF
DNA: TGTGCCAGCAGCTTAGACTGGGAGCCCCAGCATTTT
length: 12
D: -
V: TRBV7-9
J: TRBJ1-5
size: few

CDR3: CASSLRRASYEQYF
DNA: TGTGCCAGCAGCTTACGGAGGGCCAGTTACGAGCAGTACTTC
length: 14
D: -
V: TRBV7-2
J: TRBJ2-7
size: many

CDR3: CASSLRLASTDTQYF
DNA: TGTGCCAGCAGTCTTCGACTAGCTTCTACAGATACGCAGTATTTT
length: 15
D: TRBD2
V: TRBV6-6
J: TRBJ2-3
size: -

CDR3: CASSFLERPLAYEAFF
DNA: TGTGCCAGCAGCTTCTTAGAAAGGCCACTCGCTTATGAAGCTTTCTTT
length: 16
D: -
V: TRBV7-9
J: TRBJ1-1
size: many

CDR3: CASSPERAGAEGYTF
DNA: TGTGCCAGCAGCCCCGAAAGGGCCGGAGCGGAAGGCTACACCTTC
length: 15
D: -
V: TRBV7-9
J: TRBJ1-2
size: -